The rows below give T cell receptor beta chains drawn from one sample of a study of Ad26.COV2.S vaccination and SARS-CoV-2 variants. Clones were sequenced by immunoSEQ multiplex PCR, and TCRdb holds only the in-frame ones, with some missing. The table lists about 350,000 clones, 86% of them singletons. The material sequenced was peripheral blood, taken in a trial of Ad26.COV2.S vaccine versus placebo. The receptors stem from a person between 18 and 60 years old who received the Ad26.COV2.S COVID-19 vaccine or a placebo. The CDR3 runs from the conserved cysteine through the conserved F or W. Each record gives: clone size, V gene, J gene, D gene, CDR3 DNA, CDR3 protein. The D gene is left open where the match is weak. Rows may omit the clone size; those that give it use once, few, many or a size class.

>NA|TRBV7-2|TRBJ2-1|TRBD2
TGTGCCAGCAGCTTAGAGGCGGGAGGAAATGAGCAGTTCTTC
CASSLEAGGNEQFF
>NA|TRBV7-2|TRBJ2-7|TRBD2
TGTGCCAGCAGCTCGCAGCGGGGACTAGGTGAGCAGTACTTC
CASSSQRGLGEQYF
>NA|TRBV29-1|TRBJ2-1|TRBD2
TGCAGCGTTAGTCAGGGACTAGCGGGAGGGGCTGAGCAGTTCTTC
CSVSQGLAGGAEQFF
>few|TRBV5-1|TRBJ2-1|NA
TGCGCCAGCAGCTTGAACTCGAACAATGAGCAGTTCTTC
CASSLNSNNEQFF
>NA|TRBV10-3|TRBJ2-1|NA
TGTGCCATCAGTGACAGGGGGGACGTCTACTACAATGAGCAGTTCTTC
CAISDRGDVYYNEQFF
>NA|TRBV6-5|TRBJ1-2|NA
TGTGCCAGCAGACAGCCGGGGGCTCACTATGGCTACACCTTC
CASRQPGAHYGYTF
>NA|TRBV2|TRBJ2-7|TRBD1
TGTGCCAGCAGTCGACAGGGGTCGGCAGCCTACGAGCAGTACTTC
CASSRQGSAAYEQYF
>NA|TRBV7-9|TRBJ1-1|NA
TGTGCCAGCAGCTTAGGTCCAGGAGAGGAAGCTTTCTTT
CASSLGPGEEAFF
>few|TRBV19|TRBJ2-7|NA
TGTGCCAGTAGTATGGACGGGGCGACCTACGAGCAGTACTTC
CASSMDGATYEQYF
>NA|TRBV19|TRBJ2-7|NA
TGTGCCAGCGGACAAGCCTACGAGCAGTACTTC
CASGQAYEQYF
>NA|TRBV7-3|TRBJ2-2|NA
TGTGCCAGCAGCTTAGGACAGTACACCGGGGAGCTGTTTTTT
CASSLGQYTGELFF
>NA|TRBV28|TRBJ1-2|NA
TGTGCCAGCAGCTCATCTAGGGGTGGCGGCTACACCTTC
CASSSSRGGGYTF
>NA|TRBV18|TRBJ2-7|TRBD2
TGTGCCAGCTCACCGGGACTAGCGGGAGCGGGATCCTACGAGCAGTACTTC
CASSPGLAGAGSYEQYF
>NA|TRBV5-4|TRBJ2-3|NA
TGTGCCAGCAGCCTGGGCCAGCTGGACACAGATACGCAGTATTTT
CASSLGQLDTDTQYF
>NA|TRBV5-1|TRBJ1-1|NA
TGCGCCAGCAGTCTGGGCACAGGGAACACTGAAGCTTTCTTT
CASSLGTGNTEAFF
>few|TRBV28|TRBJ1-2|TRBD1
TGTGCCAGCAGTTCGGGAGGGGGCCTATTCTATGGCTACACCTTC
CASSSGGGLFYGYTF
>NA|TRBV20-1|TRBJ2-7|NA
TGCAGTGCTCCGTGGGACTACGAGCAGTACTTC
CSAPWDYEQYF
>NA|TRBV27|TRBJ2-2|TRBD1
TGTGCCAGCAGTCGACAGGGGCACACCGGGGAGCTGTTTTTT
CASSRQGHTGELFF
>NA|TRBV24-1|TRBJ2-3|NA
TGTGCCACCAGTGACCGGGACGGCACAGATACGCAGTATTTT
CATSDRDGTDTQYF
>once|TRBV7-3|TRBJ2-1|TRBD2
TGTGCCAGCAGCTTAGGGACGACTAGCGGTAACAATGAGCAGTTCTTC
CASSLGTTSGNNEQFF
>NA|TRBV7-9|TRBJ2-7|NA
TGTGCCAGCAGCCCGGCGGGCTACCCCTACGAGCAGTACTTC
CASSPAGYPYEQYF
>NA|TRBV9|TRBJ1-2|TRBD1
TGTGCCAGCACCGACAGGGGGGGCTATGGCTACACCTTC
CASTDRGGYGYTF
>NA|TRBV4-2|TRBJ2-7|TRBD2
TGTGCCAGCAGCCAAGATGGAGCCAGCGGGGGACTCTACGAGCAGTACTTC
CASSQDGASGGLYEQYF
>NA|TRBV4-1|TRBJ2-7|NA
TGCGCCAGCAGCCAACGGACTCCCGACTCCTACGAGCAGTACTTC
CASSQRTPDSYEQYF
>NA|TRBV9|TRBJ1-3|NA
TGTGCCAGCAAACCAACAGACAGCTCTGGAAACACCATATATTTT
CASKPTDSSGNTIYF
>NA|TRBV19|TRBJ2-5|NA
TGTGCCAGTAGTCCCGGGGTAGCTGGGTGGGAGACCCAGTACTTC
CASSPGVAGWETQYF
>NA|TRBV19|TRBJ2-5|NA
TGTGCCAGCTCGAAGACAGTTAATAGTTACGAGACCCAGTACTTC
CASSKTVNSYETQYF
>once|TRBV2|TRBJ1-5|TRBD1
TGTGCCAGCAGTGATCAGGGGGCTAGCCAGCCCCAGCATTTT
CASSDQGASQPQHF
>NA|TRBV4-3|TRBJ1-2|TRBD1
TGCGCCAGCAGCCAAGCCTTCCAGGGGGCGAGAGGCTACACCTTC
CASSQAFQGARGYTF
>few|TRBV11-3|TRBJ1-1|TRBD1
TGTGCCAGCAGCCCGGGACAGGGGTTGATGAACACTGAAGCTTTCTTT
CASSPGQGLMNTEAFF
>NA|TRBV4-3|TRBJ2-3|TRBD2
TGCGCCAGCAGCCAAGGTCAGCGGGAGTTGGATACGCAGTATTTT
CASSQGQRELDTQYF
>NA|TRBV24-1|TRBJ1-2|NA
TGTGCCACCAGTGGCCCGGGACGGCGAGGCGGTGGCTACACCTTC
CATSGPGRRGGGYTF
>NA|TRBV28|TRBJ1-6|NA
TGTGCCAGCACTGAAGGGGGGGGAAATTCACCCCTCCACTTT
CASTEGGGNSPLHF
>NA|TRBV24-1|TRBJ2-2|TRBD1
TGTGCCACGACAGGGTGGACCGGGGAGCTGTTTTTT
CATTGWTGELFF
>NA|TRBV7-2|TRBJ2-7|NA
TGTGCCAGCAGCCCCTTCCGGGACTCATCCTACGAGCAGTACTTC
CASSPFRDSSYEQYF
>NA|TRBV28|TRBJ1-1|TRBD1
TGTGCCAGCAGCGTACTTCCGGGACAGGGGAACACTGAAGCTTTCTTT
CASSVLPGQGNTEAFF
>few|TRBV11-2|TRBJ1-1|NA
TGTGCCAGCAGCTTAGTCCCCTACACTGAAGCTTTCTTT
CASSLVPYTEAFF
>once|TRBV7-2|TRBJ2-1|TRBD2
TGTGCCAGCAGCTTGGATGCAGCGGGGTACAATGAGCAGTTCTTC
CASSLDAAGYNEQFF
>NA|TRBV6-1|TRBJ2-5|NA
TGTGCCAGCAGTGAACAGAAACAAGAGACCCAGTACTTC
CASSEQKQETQYF
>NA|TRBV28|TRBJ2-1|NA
TGTGCCAGCAGTTTGGAGGGTAGTGATGAGCAGTTCTTC
CASSLEGSDEQFF
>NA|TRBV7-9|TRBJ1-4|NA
TGTGCCAGCAGCTTTAAGGAAAAACTGTTTTTT
CASSFKEKLFF
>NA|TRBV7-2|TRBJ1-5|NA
TGTGCCAGCAGCTTACAGGAACCGAGCAATCAGCCCCAGCATTTT
CASSLQEPSNQPQHF
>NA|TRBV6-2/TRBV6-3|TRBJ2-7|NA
TGTGCCAGCACCCCTGTGCACTCCTACGAGCAGTACTTC
CASTPVHSYEQYF
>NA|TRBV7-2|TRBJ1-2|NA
TGTGCCAGCAGCTCTAGTCCCCGGGGGGTCGGAGGCTACACCTTC
CASSSSPRGVGGYTF
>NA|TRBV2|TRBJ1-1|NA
TGTGCCAGCAGAAACCCAGGGGCGGTAACGAACACTGAAGCTTTCTTT
CASRNPGAVTNTEAFF
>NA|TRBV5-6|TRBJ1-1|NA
TGTGCCAGCAGCTCCCGGGCCGACACTGAAGCTTTCTTT
CASSSRADTEAFF
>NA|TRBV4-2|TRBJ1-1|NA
TGTGCCAGCAGCCAGAGACAGAGCACTGAAGCTTTCTTT
CASSQRQSTEAFF
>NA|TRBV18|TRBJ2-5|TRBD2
TGTGCCAGCTCACCAACCTCCGGGACTAGCGGGGCGGAGACCCAGTACTTC
CASSPTSGTSGAETQYF
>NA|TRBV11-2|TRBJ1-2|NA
TGTGCCAGCAGCTCCCTACTGAGGGGGGCTCGTGGCTACACCTTC
CASSSLLRGARGYTF
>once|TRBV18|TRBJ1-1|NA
TGTGCCAGCTCACCACGCAGTATGAACACTGAAGCTTTCTTT
CASSPRSMNTEAFF
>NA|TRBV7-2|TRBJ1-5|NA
TGTGCCAGCAGCCCCCATTTTAGCAATCAGCCCCAGCATTTT
CASSPHFSNQPQHF
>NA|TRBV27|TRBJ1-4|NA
TGTGCCAGCCGGATCCAGGGCGGTCAGGGGAAACTGTTTTTT
CASRIQGGQGKLFF
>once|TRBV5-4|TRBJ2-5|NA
TGTGCCAGCAGCTTTAATAGGCTGCCACAAGAGACCCAGTACTTC
CASSFNRLPQETQYF
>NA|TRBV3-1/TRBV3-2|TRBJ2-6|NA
TGTGCCAGCAGCCAAGGGTCTTTAGGGATTTATTCTGGGGCCAACGTCCTGACTTTC
CASSQGSLGIYSGANVLTF
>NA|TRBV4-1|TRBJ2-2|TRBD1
TGCGCCAGCAGCCCGGACAGGGCGGGTACCGGGGAGCTGTTTTTT
CASSPDRAGTGELFF
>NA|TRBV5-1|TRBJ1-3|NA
TGCGCCAGCAGCCAGTCATCTGGAAACACCATATATTTT
CASSQSSGNTIYF
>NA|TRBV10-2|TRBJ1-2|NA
TGCGCCAGCAGTGAGACAGGTTCTAGCTATGGCTACACCTTC
CASSETGSSYGYTF
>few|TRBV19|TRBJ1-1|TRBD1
TGTGCCAGTACGTTCGGCAGGGGGCTAGCGAACACTGAAGCTTTCTTT
CASTFGRGLANTEAFF
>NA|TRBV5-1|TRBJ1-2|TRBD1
TGCGCCAGCAGCACGGGGACAGGGACTTATGGCTACACCTTC
CASSTGTGTYGYTF
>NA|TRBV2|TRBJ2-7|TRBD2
TGTGCCAGCAGTGTCCCTAGCGGGGGGGCTATCTCCTACGAGCAGTACTTC
CASSVPSGGAISYEQYF